These 2 T cell receptor beta chains were all obtained from the same sample, sequenced in a study of spatial heterogeneity in lung cancer. Time point meaning: blood at routine non-recurrence follow-up after resection. Using its own MiXCR run on the 5' RACE reads, TCRdb lists one record per CDR3 protein. This sample has fewer than 30,000 distinct CDR3 sequences; around 9.7% occur once, and the top ten carry less than 25%. This sample comprised PBMCs, obtained at follow-up. Receptors were obtained from a male donor with early-stage non-small cell lung cancer.

This clonotype was picked up many times. The chain is built from TRBV7-2 and TRBJ2-3, with D perhaps assigned TRBD1 or TRBD2 (5 bases each). The germline V and J ends were trimmed by 6 bases and 0 bases, with 13 bases remaining between them. Germline V gives CDR1 SGHTA, CDR2 FQGNSA. This CDR3 contains 15 residues. The CDR3 reads CASSSGQTSTDTQYF. CDR3 coding DNA: TGTGCCAGCAGTTCGGGGCAAACTAGCACAGATACGCAGTATTTT.

This clonotype appeared a few times. V is TRBV7-2 and J is TRBJ2-3, with 8 positions matching TRBD2. Unmatched junction bases numbered 6, after V lost 5 bases and J lost 5 bases. Germline V gene data show CDR1 as SGHTA and CDR2 as FQGNSA. The CDR3 consists of 14 residues. DNA for the CDR3: TGTGCCAGCAGCCCCCGGGGGGGTGAAGATACGCAGTATTTT. Amino acid sequence: CASSPRGGEDTQYF.